The 22 T cell receptor beta chains below come from one sample, sequenced in a study of PD-1 blockade in classical Hodgkin lymphoma. Every patient experienced relapse after autologous stem cell transplantation, and brentuximab vedotin exposure varied. The data were produced by immunoSEQ multiplex PCR, yet TCRdb's version contains in-frame clones alone and is incomplete. The sample has more than 25,000 clones, 65% to 90% seen once. The sample in question was peripheral blood mononuclear cells (PBMCs), obtained at baseline. These TCRs come from a human donor with classical Hodgkin lymphoma.

This chain uses TRBV6-1 with TRBJ2-7, with TRBD2 identical over 10 bases. CDR3 length: 15 residues. The ends lost 7 bases at V and 3 bases at J; junction bases unmatched: 9. Germline CDR1 is MNHNS and CDR2 is SASEGT. CDR3 residues: CASNDQRGGDYEQYF. The CDR3 nucleotides read TGTGCCAGCAACGACCAGCGGGGGGGCGACTACGAGCAGTACTTC.

The table lists this clone with a count of one. V usage is TRBV5-1 and J usage is TRBJ2-2; D unclear. The CDR3 has 15 amino acids. V was shortened by 1 base and J by 3 bases, with 10 bases between the two germline ends. Per germline, CDR1 SGHRS and CDR2 YFSETQ. The CDR3 here is CASSLWGSDTGELFF. The CDR3 nucleotides are TGCGCCAGCAGCTTGTGGGGTTCGGACACCGGGGAGCTGTTTTTT.

The rearrangement uses TRBV7-8 and TRBJ1-4, with 9 bases fitting TRBD1. CDR1 and CDR2 from the germline V gene are SGHVS and FQNEAQ. The CDR3 consists of 17 residues. Losses at the gene ends were 1 base for V and 7 bases for J; bases not matched to a gene: 10. The DNA of the CDR3 is TGTGCCAGCAGCTTAGGGTCCCCCGGGACAGGGAGTGAAAAACTGTTTTTT. Residues: CASSLGSPGTGSEKLFF.

J is TRBJ2-5 and V is TRBV7-8; D ambiguous. Per the germline V gene, CDR1 is SGHVS and CDR2 is FQNEAQ. Trimming pared 1 base from V and 2 bases from J, leaving 5 bases between. The CDR3 length is 13 residues. The CDR3 here is CASSLGQQETQYF. The CDR3 DNA follows: TGTGCCAGCAGCTTAGGGCAACAAGAGACCCAGTACTTC.

The chain has TRBV4-2 and TRBJ1-2; D might be TRBD1 (5 bases). Per germline, CDR1 LGHNA and CDR2 YNFKEQ. With 2 bases removed from V and 5 bases from J, the gap between germline ends came to 15 bases. This CDR3 contains 15 residues. Here the CDR3 reads CASSQLAGAEYGYTF. CDR3 in DNA: TGTGCCAGCAGCCAACTTGCCGGGGCGGAGTATGGCTACACCTTC.

The chain combines TRBV28 with TRBJ2-7, with TRBD1 matching 7 bases. This CDR3 has 16 residues. The junction had 13 bases not matched to a gene; V was cut back by 6 bases and J by 2 bases. The V gene's germline CDR1 is MDHEN and CDR2 SYDVKM. CDR3 protein: CASRPPGQTPTYEQYF. DNA of the CDR3: TGTGCCAGCAGGCCCCCGGGACAGACCCCCACCTACGAGCAGTACTTC.

The rearrangement links TRBV6-6 to TRBJ1-1, with TRBD1 as a possible D gene (6 bases). CDR1 is MNHNY, CDR2 SVGAGI, per germline (reference sequence). The length of the CDR3 is 15 residues. V was pared by 2 bases and J by 2 bases, with 12 bases between. CDR3 bases: TGTGCCAGCAGTTACGTTGGGGGGCGCAACACTGAAGCTTTCTTT. Its protein product is CASSYVGGRNTEAFF.

This chain uses TRBV9 with TRBJ2-2; D remains ambiguous. This CDR3 is 14 amino acids long. V was pared by 0 bases and J by 0 bases, with 3 bases between. Germline values: CDR1 SGDLS, CDR2 YYNGEE. CDR3 sequence: CASSVATNTGELFF. The CDR3 DNA reads TGTGCCAGCAGCGTAGCTACGAACACCGGGGAGCTGTTTTTT.

The gene calls are TRBV6-6 and TRBJ2-7, with 7 bases aligning to TRBD1. CDR3 length: 15 amino acids. The V gene's germline CDR1 is MNHNY and CDR2 SVGAGI (reference sequence). J was trimmed by 1 base and V by 7 bases; bases with no gene match: 10. The DNA of the CDR3 is TGTGCCAGCAACCCGACAGGGTTGGGTTCCTACGAGCAGTACTTC. Translation gives CASNPTGLGSYEQYF.

The V gene is TRBV6-6, the J gene TRBJ1-4, with TRBD1 matching 9 bases. Germline V gene sequence: CDR1 MNHNY, CDR2 SVGAGI (reference sequence). CDR3 length: 14 amino acids. After removal of 6 bases from V and 7 bases from J, the junction contained 6 bases not matched to a gene. The CDR3 DNA follows: TGTGCCAGCAGAAAGACAGGGGGTAGTGAAAAACTGTTTTTT. It is translated as CASRKTGGSEKLFF.

The V call is TRBV27, the J call TRBJ2-1, with 7 bases that match TRBD2. The CDR3 is 13 amino acids. V dropped 4 bases and J dropped 5; count of bases not matched to a gene: 2. Germline CDR1 and CDR2: MNHEY and SMNVEV (reference sequence). CDR3 in amino acids: CASSSRGDNEQFF. In DNA form, the CDR3 reads TGTGCCAGCAGTTCCCGGGGGGACAATGAGCAGTTCTTC.

This chain uses TRBV4-2 with TRBJ1-2, with 7 bases matching TRBD1. With V trimmed by 0 bases and J by 4 bases, 5 bases remained unmatched. Per germline, CDR1 LGHNA and CDR2 YNFKEQ. The length of the CDR3 is 15 residues. The CDR3 region is CASSQDLSGGYGYTF. The CDR3 DNA sequence: TGTGCCAGCAGCCAAGATCTGTCAGGGGGCTATGGCTACACCTTC.

The gene calls are TRBV9 and TRBJ2-5; no firm D call. V lost 0 bases to trimming and J lost 1 base, with 10 bases between them. The CDR3 is 15 residues long. Germline loops: CDR1 SGDLS, CDR2 YYNGEE. This CDR3 is CASSVVGSLQETQYF. CDR3 coding DNA: TGTGCCAGCAGCGTAGTCGGATCCCTCCAAGAGACCCAGTACTTC. Combining the CDR3 with reference TRBV9 and TRBJ2-5 gives the whole variable domain DSGVTQTPKHLITATGQRVTLRCSPRSGDLSVYWYQQSLDQGLQFLIQYYNGEERAKGNILERFSAQQFPDLHSELNLSSLELGDSALYFCASSVVGSLQETQYFGPGTRLLVL.

This clone was seen a single time. V and J are TRBV5-1 and TRBJ1-2; maybe TRBD1 (5 bases). Trimming took off 1 base at V and 3 bases at J, with 10 bases between the two ends. CDR1 and CDR2 (germline): SGHRS, YFSETQ. The CDR3 contains 14 residues. CDR3 DNA: TGCGCCAGCAGCTTGCTCGTAGGGGACTATGGCTACACCTTC. It specifies CASSLLVGDYGYTF.

Note on this clone: The sample contains more than one DNA sequence encoding this CDR3. V usage is TRBV5-1 and J usage is TRBJ2-5; TRBD1 or TRBD2 may be the D gene (5 bases each). V shed 0 bases and J shed 1 base, with 7 bases lying between them. The CDR3 has 14 amino acids. The germline gives CDR1 SGHRS, CDR2 YFSETQ. The CDR3 reads CASSLGGIQETQYF. In DNA, the CDR3 is TGCGCCAGCAGCTTGGGGGGGATCCAAGAGACCCAGTACTTC.

The chain carries TRBV7-9 and TRBJ1-4; D remains unclear. V lost 0 bases and J 0 bases, leaving 5 bases between the germline ends. This CDR3 has 15 residues. The germline V gene encodes CDR1 SEHNR and CDR2 FQNEAQ (reference sequence). Written as DNA, the CDR3 is TGTGCCAGCAGCTTAGCTGGAGCAACTAATGAAAAACTGTTTTTT. Its protein product is CASSLAGATNEKLFF.

The V and J genes are TRBV5-4 and TRBJ2-7; the D is unclear. Germline loops: CDR1 SGHNT, CDR2 YYREEE (reference sequence). This CDR3 has 14 amino acids. Trimming removed 0 bases at V and 6 bases at J, with 13 bases between. CDR3 amino acids: CASSLAGPPAEQYF. Here the CDR3 DNA reads TGTGCCAGCAGCTTGGCCGGGCCTCCCGCCGAGCAGTACTTC.

The V call is TRBV2, the J call TRBJ2-1, with TRBD1 identical over 8 bases. Germline assignment: CDR1 SNHLY and CDR2 FYNNEI. V lost 6 bases and J lost 8; bases outside the gene matches: 12. The CDR3 has 15 residues. The CDR3 reads CASRPGQGEGYEQFF. In DNA form, the CDR3 reads TGTGCCAGCAGACCCGGACAGGGAGAAGGCTATGAGCAGTTCTTC.

This clone was seen a single time. The chain couples TRBV5-1 to TRBJ1-5, with 8 bases identical to TRBD1. CDR3 length equals 15 residues. In germline, CDR1 is SGHRS, CDR2 YFSETQ. V lost 4 bases, J lost 7 bases, and 10 bases stayed unmatched. The CDR3 nucleotides are TGCGCCAGCAGCCCCAACCCAGGGGGCGGACAGCCCCAGCATTTT. This gives the protein CASSPNPGGGQPQHF.

This rearrangement joins TRBV10-3 to TRBJ2-7; no reliable D call. Germline-derived CDR1 and CDR2 are ENHRY and SYGVKD. The length of the CDR3 is 14 residues. Trimming removed 3 bases from V and 0 bases from J, with 9 bases in between. In DNA, the CDR3 is TGTGCCATCAGTGACGGTGCACGCTCCTACGAGCAGTACTTC. Its protein is CAISDGARSYEQYF.

This clone was observed once. The chain couples TRBV7-9 to TRBJ2-5, with 7 bases lining up with TRBD2. CDR1 is SEHNR, CDR2 FQNEAQ, per germline (reference sequence). This CDR3 spans 15 amino acids. Trimming at V came to 1 base and at J to 3 bases, leaving 5 bases not matched to a gene. The CDR3 DNA is TGTGCCAGCAGCTTAGATCGGCTAGCGGAAGAGACCCAGTACTTC. This gives the protein CASSLDRLAEETQYF.

The chain couples TRBV4-3 to TRBJ1-4; D is perhaps TRBD1 (6 bases). The germline V and J ends were trimmed by 3 bases and 5 bases, with 13 bases remaining between them. The CDR3 has 15 residues. Germline V gene data show CDR1 as LGHNA and CDR2 as YSLEER. The CDR3 here is CASSQSGTRNEKLFF. The CDR3 coding sequence is TGCGCCAGCAGCCAGTCCGGGACAAGGAATGAAAAACTGTTTTTT.